One sample yielded the 16 T cell receptor beta chains listed below, sequenced in a study of preoperative IRX-2 immunotherapy in early breast cancer (dated by TCRdb to about 2019). Library method: the immunoSEQ multiplex PCR assay. TCRdb re-hosts the immuneACCESS table, in-frame sequences only. Its copies lack some clones; in the studies checked, an unresolved V gene accounts for under half of them, and the cause for the rest is not known. Within this sample are around 13,000 clones, with approximately 91% of them counted one time only. Approximately 29% of the sample belongs to the ten largest clones. Explained via the paper, the treatment or condition label denotes: preoperative locoregional IRX-2 cytokine immunotherapy. This material was obtained from a patient treated with IRX-2 immunotherapy. These receptors came from a human donor with breast cancer.

The chain couples TRBV2 to TRBJ1-5; no reliable D call. The germline gives CDR1 SNHLY, CDR2 FYNNEI. Between the trimmed V and J ends, which lost 2 bases and 2 bases, there was a span of 7 bases. The CDR3 has 14 residues. CDR3 DNA: TGTGCCAGCAGTGAAAATTGGGGCAATCAGCCCCAGCATTTT. Translating it yields CASSENWGNQPQHF.

The chain recombines TRBV9 with TRBJ1-2; D ambiguous. CDR3 length: 14 residues. The germline V gene encodes CDR1 SGDLS and CDR2 YYNGEE. Trimming left V 4 bases short and J 4 bases short, with 14 bases between. CDR3 in DNA: TGTGCCAGCAGCCCGGCGGGCACTCTCTATGGCTACACCTTC. Translated: CASSPAGTLYGYTF.

This sequence joins TRBV2 and TRBJ1-1; TRBD1 is a possible D gene (6 bases). The V gene's germline CDR1 is SNHLY and CDR2 FYNNEI. This CDR3 spans 15 amino acids. Trimming pared 7 bases from V and 1 base from J, leaving 16 bases between. The CDR3 reads CASTPRKGGNTEAFF. CDR3 in DNA: TGTGCCAGCACTCCGAGAAAGGGGGGGAACACTGAAGCTTTCTTT.

V usage is TRBV6-5 and J usage is TRBJ1-2; 7 nucleotides align to TRBD1. After removal of 6 bases from V and 4 bases from J, the junction contained 5 bases not matched to a gene. The germline gives CDR1 MNHEY, CDR2 SVGAGI. This CDR3 region has 13 residues. CDR3 coding DNA: TGTGCCAGCAGCCACGACAGGGTCTATGGCTACACCTTC. It specifies CASSHDRVYGYTF.

DNA for the CDR3: TGCGCCAGCCCCGGGATATTTAGGGACAGAGAACCACCCTACGAGCAGTACTTC. It is translated as CASPGIFRDREPPYEQYF. The chain is built from TRBV23-1 and TRBJ2-7; 7 bases agree with TRBD1. TRBV23-1 is an ORF, with its function uncertain. This CDR3 region has 18 residues. J lost 2 bases, V lost 8 bases, and 21 bases had no gene match.

The chain has TRBV27 and TRBJ1-2, with D possibly TRBD1 on 5 matching bases. V was shortened by 4 bases and J by 3 bases, with 24 bases between the two germline ends. This CDR3 is built from 18 residues. Germline assignment: CDR1 MNHEY and CDR2 SMNVEV (reference sequence). The CDR3 nucleotides read TGTGCCAGCAGTTCCACCGGGACCTCTAATGTGGTCTACTATGGCTACACCTTC. The encoded protein is CASSSTGTSNVVYYGYTF.

This clone was observed a single time. V is TRBV19 and J is TRBJ1-3, with unresolved D. This CDR3 region has 14 residues. Trimming pared 3 bases from V and 0 bases from J, leaving 6 bases between. Looked up from germline, CDR1 is LNHDA and CDR2 is SQIVND (reference sequence). CDR3 protein: CASSIVVSGNTIYF. CDR3 sequence (DNA): TGTGCCAGTAGTATTGTCGTCTCTGGAAACACCATATATTTT.

V and J are TRBV6-6 and TRBJ1-6; D unclear. The CDR3 contains 15 residues. Trimming shortened V by 0 bases and J by 7 bases, and 10 bases separated the two germline ends. Germline V lookup: CDR1 MNHNY, CDR2 SVGAGI (reference sequence). Here the CDR3 reads CASSYSGKSNSPLHF. In DNA, the CDR3 is TGTGCCAGCAGTTACTCGGGGAAGAGCAATTCACCCCTCCACTTT.

J is TRBJ2-2 and V is TRBV19; 7 bases agree with TRBD1. Germline-derived CDR1 and CDR2 are LNHDA and SQIVND (reference sequence). With V trimmed by 4 bases and J by 7 bases, 6 bases remained unmatched. The CDR3 is made up of 14 amino acids. The CDR3 DNA follows: TGTGCCAGTAGTACCCAAGGACAGGTCGGGGAGCTGTTTTTT. It is translated as CASSTQGQVGELFF.

The gene calls are TRBV7-9 and TRBJ2-3, with 11 positions matching TRBD2. Germline CDR1 reads SEHNR; CDR2 reads FQNEAQ (reference sequence). With 1 base clipped from V and 2 bases from J, the junction kept 2 bases outside the gene matches. The CDR3 spans 16 residues. The CDR3 spells CASSLVLAGATDTQYF. The CDR3 bases are TGTGCCAGCAGCTTAGTACTAGCGGGGGCCACAGATACGCAGTATTTT.

The rearrangement uses TRBV9 and TRBJ2-3, with no clear D. The CDR3 is 16 amino acids. Germline loops: CDR1 SGDLS, CDR2 YYNGEE. Trimming took 0 bases from V and 3 from J, leaving 14 bases between them. The CDR3 DNA is TGTGCCAGCAGCGTAGGGGCCGAGCATACAACAGATACGCAGTATTTT. Its protein is CASSVGAEHTTDTQYF.

This rearrangement joins TRBV28 to TRBJ2-3; the D gene could be TRBD1 or TRBD2 (5 bases each). The CDR3 runs 15 residues. Trimming took 6 bases from V and 2 from J, leaving 15 bases between them. CDR1 MDHEN and CDR2 SYDVKM come from the germline V gene. The CDR3 reads CASRGTKGVTDTQYF. DNA of the CDR3: TGTGCCAGCAGAGGGACGAAAGGGGTCACAGATACGCAGTATTTT.

The rearrangement uses TRBV27 and TRBJ2-3; no definite D call. With 6 bases removed from V and 3 bases from J, the gap between germline ends came to 10 bases. This CDR3 is built from 13 residues. Germline V gene data show CDR1 as MNHEY and CDR2 as SMNVEV (reference sequence). The chain's CDR3 is CASSSGLTDTQYF. As DNA, the CDR3 is TGTGCCAGCAGCTCCGGTTTGACAGATACGCAGTATTTT.

CDR3 nucleotide sequence: TGTGCCAGTAGCCCCCGAGAGGACAGGGGTCGTGGCTACACCTTC. It is translated as CASSPREDRGRGYTF. The chain recombines TRBV19 with TRBJ1-2; 9 bases are shared with TRBD1. Unmatched junction bases numbered 12, after V lost 6 bases and J lost 7 bases. The CDR3 has 15 amino acids. CDR1 and CDR2 from the germline V gene are LNHDA and SQIVND (reference sequence).

The chain carries TRBV7-2 and TRBJ1-2, with D tentatively TRBD1 (6 bases). The germline gives CDR1 SGHTA, CDR2 FQGNSA. V was trimmed by 8 bases and J by 4 bases, leaving 17 bases between them. This CDR3 is 14 amino acids long. The CDR3: CASGLVGAVYGYTF. CDR3 DNA: TGTGCCAGCGGTCTGGTGGGGGCGGTCTATGGCTACACCTTC. Variable domain in full (rest from reference TRBV7-2 and TRBJ1-2): GAGVSQSPSNKVTEKGKDVELRCDPISGHTALYWYRQSLGQGLEFLIYFQGNSAPDKSGLPSDRFSAERTGGSVSTLTIQRTQQEDSAVYLCASGLVGAVYGYTFGSGTRLTVV.

The J gene is TRBJ1-2, the V gene TRBV6-5; a weak D match, TRBD1 (5 bases). The CDR3 has 13 amino acids. V was clipped by 6 bases and J by 7 bases, with 15 bases between them. Per the germline V gene, CDR1 is MNHEY and CDR2 is SVGAGI. In DNA, the CDR3 is TGTGCCAGCAGGATAGGGGAACCTGGTGGCTACACCTTC. The encoded protein is CASRIGEPGGYTF.